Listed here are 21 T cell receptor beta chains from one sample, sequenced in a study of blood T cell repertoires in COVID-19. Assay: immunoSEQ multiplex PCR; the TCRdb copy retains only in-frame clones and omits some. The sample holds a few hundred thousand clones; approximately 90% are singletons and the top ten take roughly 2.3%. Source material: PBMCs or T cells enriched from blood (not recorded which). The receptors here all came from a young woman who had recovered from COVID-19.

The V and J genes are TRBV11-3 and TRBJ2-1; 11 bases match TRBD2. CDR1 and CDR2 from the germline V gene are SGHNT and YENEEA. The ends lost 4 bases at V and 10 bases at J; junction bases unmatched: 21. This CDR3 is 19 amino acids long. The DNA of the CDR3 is TGTGCCAGCAGCTCCCCCCCTACTAGCGGGGGACGGGACTGGGGAGAGCAGTTCTTC. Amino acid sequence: CASSSPPTSGGRDWGEQFF.

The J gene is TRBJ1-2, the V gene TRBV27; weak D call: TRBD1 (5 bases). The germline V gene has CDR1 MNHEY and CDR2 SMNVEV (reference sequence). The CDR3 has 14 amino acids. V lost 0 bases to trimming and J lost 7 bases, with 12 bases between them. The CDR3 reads CASSLSWPGPGYTF. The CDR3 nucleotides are TGTGCCAGCAGTTTATCCTGGCCAGGGCCTGGCTACACCTTC.

In DNA form, the CDR3 reads TGTGCCAGCAGCCAAGATGAGGGGGTCTTTTACACTGAAGCTTTCTTT. Its protein product is CASSQDEGVFYTEAFF. The chain joins TRBV14 to TRBJ1-1; D might be TRBD1 (6 bases). This CDR3 is 16 amino acids long. CDR1 and CDR2 from the germline V gene are SGHDN and FVKESK. V was trimmed by 0 bases and J by 3 bases, leaving 14 bases between them.

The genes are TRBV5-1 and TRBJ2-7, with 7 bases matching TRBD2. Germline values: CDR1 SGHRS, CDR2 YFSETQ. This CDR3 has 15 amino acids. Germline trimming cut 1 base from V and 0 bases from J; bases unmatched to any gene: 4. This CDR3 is CASSLTGGDSYEQYF. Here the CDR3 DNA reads TGCGCCAGCAGCTTGACTGGGGGGGACTCCTACGAGCAGTACTTC.

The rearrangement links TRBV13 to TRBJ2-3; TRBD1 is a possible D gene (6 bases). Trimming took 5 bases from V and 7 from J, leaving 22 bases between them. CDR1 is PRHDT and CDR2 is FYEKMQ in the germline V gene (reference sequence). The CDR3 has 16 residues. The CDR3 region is CASSPPHRQDRYTQYF. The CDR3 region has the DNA TGTGCCAGCAGCCCGCCCCACCGACAGGACCGGTATACGCAGTATTTT.

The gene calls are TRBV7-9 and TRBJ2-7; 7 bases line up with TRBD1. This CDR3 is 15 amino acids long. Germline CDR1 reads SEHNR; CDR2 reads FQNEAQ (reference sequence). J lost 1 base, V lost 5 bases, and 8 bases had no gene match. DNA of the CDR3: TGTGCCAGCAGCCAAATTACAGGGGTGTCCTACGAGCAGTACTTC. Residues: CASSQITGVSYEQYF. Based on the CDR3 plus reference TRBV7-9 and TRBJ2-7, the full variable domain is DTGVSQNPRHKITKRGQNVTFRCDPISEHNRLYWYRQTLGQGPEFLTYFQNEAQLEKSRLLSDRFSAERPKGSFSTLEIQRTEQGDSAMYLCASSQITGVSYEQYFGPGTRLTVT.

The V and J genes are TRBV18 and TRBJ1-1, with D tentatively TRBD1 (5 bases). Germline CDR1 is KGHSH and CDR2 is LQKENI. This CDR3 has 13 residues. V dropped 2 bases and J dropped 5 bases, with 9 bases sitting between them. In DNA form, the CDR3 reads TGTGCCAGCTCACCAAAGACAGTAACTGAAGCTTTCTTT. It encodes CASSPKTVTEAFF.

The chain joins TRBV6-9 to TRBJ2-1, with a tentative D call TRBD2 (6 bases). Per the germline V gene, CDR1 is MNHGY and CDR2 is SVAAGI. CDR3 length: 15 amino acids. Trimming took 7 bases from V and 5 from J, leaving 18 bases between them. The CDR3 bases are TGTGCCAGCACCTCCCCGGGTAGCGGTCACAATGAGCAGTTCTTC. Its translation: CASTSPGSGHNEQFF.

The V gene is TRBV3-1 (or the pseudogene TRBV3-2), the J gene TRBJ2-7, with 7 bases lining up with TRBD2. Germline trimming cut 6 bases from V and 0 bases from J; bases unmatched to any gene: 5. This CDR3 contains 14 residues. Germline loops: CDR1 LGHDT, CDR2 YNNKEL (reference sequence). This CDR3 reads CASSPGGHSYEQYF. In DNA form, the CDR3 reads TGTGCCAGCAGTCCGGGGGGTCACTCCTACGAGCAGTACTTC.

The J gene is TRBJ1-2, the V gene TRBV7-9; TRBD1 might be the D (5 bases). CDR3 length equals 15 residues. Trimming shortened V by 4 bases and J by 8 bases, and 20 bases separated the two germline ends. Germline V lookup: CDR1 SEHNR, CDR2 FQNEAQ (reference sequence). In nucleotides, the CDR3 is TGTGCCAGCAGCTACCTACAGGCTCCGGGGGAAGGCTACACCTTC. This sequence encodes CASSYLQAPGEGYTF.

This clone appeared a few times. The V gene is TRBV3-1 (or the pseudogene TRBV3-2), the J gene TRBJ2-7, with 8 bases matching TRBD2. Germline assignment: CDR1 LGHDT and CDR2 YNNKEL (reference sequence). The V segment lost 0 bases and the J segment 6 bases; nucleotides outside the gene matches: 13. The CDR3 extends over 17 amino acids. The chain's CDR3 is CASSQELRGGLPVEQYF. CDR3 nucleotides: TGTGCCAGCAGCCAAGAACTTCGCGGGGGGCTACCGGTCGAGCAGTACTTC.

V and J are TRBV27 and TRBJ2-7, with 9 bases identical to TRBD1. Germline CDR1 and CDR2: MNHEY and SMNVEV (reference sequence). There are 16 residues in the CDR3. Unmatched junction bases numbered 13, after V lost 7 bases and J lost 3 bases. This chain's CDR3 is CASTPIPTGGDYEQYF. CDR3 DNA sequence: TGTGCCAGCACCCCTATACCGACAGGGGGGGACTACGAGCAGTACTTC.

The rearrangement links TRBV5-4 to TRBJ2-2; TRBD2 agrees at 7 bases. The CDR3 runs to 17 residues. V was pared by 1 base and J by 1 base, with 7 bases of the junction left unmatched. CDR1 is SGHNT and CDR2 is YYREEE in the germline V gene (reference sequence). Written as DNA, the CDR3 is TGTGCCAGCAGCTTGAGGAAGGCTAGCGGGAACACCGGGGAGCTGTTTTTT. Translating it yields CASSLRKASGNTGELFF.

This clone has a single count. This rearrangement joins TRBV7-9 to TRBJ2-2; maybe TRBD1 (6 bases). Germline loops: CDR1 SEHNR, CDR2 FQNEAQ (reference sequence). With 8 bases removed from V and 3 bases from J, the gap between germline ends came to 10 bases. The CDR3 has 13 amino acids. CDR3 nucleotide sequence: TGTGCCAGCGACTACAGGGACACCGGGGAGCTGTTTTTT. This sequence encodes CASDYRDTGELFF.

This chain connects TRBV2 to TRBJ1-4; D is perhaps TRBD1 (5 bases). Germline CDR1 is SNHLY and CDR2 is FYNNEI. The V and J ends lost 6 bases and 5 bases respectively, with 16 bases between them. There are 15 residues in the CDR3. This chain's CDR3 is CASRGVDSLNEKLFF. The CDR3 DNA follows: TGTGCCAGCAGAGGGGTCGACAGCCTGAATGAAAAACTGTTTTTT.

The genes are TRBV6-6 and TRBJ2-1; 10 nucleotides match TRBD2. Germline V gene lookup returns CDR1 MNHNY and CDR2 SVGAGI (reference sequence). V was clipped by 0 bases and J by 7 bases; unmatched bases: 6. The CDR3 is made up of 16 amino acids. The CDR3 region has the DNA TGTGCCAGCAGTTACTCATCACTAGCGGGGAAGAATGAGCAGTTCTTC. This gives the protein CASSYSSLAGKNEQFF.

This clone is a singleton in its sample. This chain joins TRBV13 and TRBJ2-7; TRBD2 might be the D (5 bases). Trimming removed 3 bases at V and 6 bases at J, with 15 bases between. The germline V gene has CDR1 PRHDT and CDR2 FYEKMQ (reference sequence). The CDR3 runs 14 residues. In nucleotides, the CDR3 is TGTGCCAGCAGCTTCGGGAAGCCCCATTTCGAGCAGTACTTC. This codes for CASSFGKPHFEQYF.

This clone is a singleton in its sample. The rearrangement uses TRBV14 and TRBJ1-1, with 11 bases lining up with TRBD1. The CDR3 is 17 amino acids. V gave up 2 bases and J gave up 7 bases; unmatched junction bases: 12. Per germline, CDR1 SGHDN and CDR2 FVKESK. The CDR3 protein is CASSQWAGTGGWNEAFF. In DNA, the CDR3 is TGTGCCAGCAGCCAATGGGCTGGGACAGGGGGTTGGAATGAAGCTTTCTTT.

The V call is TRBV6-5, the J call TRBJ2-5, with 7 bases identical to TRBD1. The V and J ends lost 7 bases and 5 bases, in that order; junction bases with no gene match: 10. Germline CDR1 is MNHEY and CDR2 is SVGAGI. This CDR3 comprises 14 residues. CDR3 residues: CASNRRGLAETQYF. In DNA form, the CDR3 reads TGTGCCAGCAACCGCAGGGGGTTAGCGGAGACCCAGTACTTC.

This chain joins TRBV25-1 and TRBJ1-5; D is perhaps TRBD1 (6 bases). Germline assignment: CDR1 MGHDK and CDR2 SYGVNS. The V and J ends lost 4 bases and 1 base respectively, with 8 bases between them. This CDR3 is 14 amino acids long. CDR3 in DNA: TGTGCCAGCAGTGGGGGACAAAGCAATCAGCCCCAGCATTTT. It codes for CASSGGQSNQPQHF.

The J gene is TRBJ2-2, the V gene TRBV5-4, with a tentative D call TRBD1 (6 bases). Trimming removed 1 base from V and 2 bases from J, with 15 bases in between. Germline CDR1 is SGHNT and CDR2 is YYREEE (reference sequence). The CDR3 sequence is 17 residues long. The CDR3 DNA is TGTGCCAGCAGCTTGTATTCCCCAGGGGCAAACACCGGGGAGCTGTTTTTT. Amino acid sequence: CASSLYSPGANTGELFF.